The next 31 T cell receptor beta chains were all read from a single sample in a study of spatial heterogeneity in lung cancer (dated by TCRdb to between 2018 and 2021). Findings and caveats that apply to the study as a whole: The tumor nonsynonymous mutation count correlated with the number of expanded intratumoral alpha and beta TCRs.

Their antigens are not known. In light of the paper, this sample's time point label describes: sample taken at primary tumor resection. The library was built by means of 5' RACE. The instrument given in TCRdb is NextSeq 500. The public reads were run again by TCRdb, first through fastp at Q25 and then through MiXCR, and only productive beta chains were kept. Records with the same CDR3 protein are collapsed into one entry carrying the most frequent genes and DNA. This sample holds some 980 distinct CDR3 sequences; about 22% were observed only once. Less than 20% of the sample goes to the ten largest clones. Material: lung tumor tissue, obtained at surgery. These receptors all come from a male donor with early-stage non-small cell lung cancer.

The chain joins TRBV5-1 to TRBJ1-1; no clear D. Looked up from germline, CDR1 is SGHRS and CDR2 is YFSETQ. CDR3 length: 12 residues. Between the trimmed V and J ends, which lost 4 bases and 5 bases, there was a span of 9 bases. This chain's CDR3 is CASSRLGTEAFF. CDR3 in DNA: TGCGCCAGCAGCCGTCTCGGGACTGAAGCTTTCTTT.

This rearrangement joins TRBV12-3 or TRBV12-4 to TRBJ1-2; no clear D. This CDR3 comprises 16 residues. Trimming took off 6 bases at V and 3 bases at J, with 20 bases between the two ends. The CDR3 nucleotides are TGTGCCAGCAGCCCCGCAGTAGTTGGAGAGGACTATGGCTACACCTTC. Amino acids: CASSPAVVGEDYGYTF.

Relative to its sample, this clonotype is medium-sized (0.01 to 0.1%). J is TRBJ2-5 and V is TRBV7-8, with 11 bases fitting TRBD2. In germline, CDR1 is SGHVS, CDR2 FQNEAQ. The CDR3 contains 16 residues. With 2 bases clipped from V and 5 bases from J, the junction kept 7 bases outside the gene matches. CDR3 bases: TGTGCCAGCAGCTTAAACTTAGCGGGGGGGCTTGAGACCCAGTACTTC. It codes for CASSLNLAGGLETQYF.

Concerning this clonotype: A much larger clone is a single base away; this may be a read error. The J gene is TRBJ2-7, the V gene TRBV3-1, with 9 bases fitting TRBD1. Germline V gene lookup returns CDR1 LGHDT and CDR2 YNNKEL (reference sequence). The CDR3 spans 16 residues. The CDR3 coding sequence is TGTGACAGCAGCCAAGATATCGGGACAGGGCACGACGAGCAGTACTTC. Its protein product is CDSSQDIGTGHDEQYF.

This clonotype was seen a few times. V gene TRBV12-3 or TRBV12-4 combines with J gene TRBJ2-1; D is unclear. V lost 1 base to trimming and J lost 5 bases, with 6 bases between them. The CDR3 sequence is 13 residues long. CDR3 sequence: CASSLEFHNEQFF. Written as DNA, the CDR3 is TGTGCCAGCAGTTTAGAATTCCACAATGAGCAGTTCTTC.

This clonotype is labeled large. The rearrangement joins TRBV7-8 to TRBJ1-6; TRBD1 matches 7 bases. V lost 1 base and J lost 6; bases outside the gene matches: 3. The CDR3 runs 15 residues. Germline V CDR1 and CDR2: SGHVS, FQNEAQ. The CDR3: CASSLGGTANSPLHF. In DNA, the CDR3 is TGTGCCAGCAGCTTAGGTGGGACAGCTAATTCACCCCTCCACTTT.

The gene calls are TRBV29-1 and TRBJ2-7; possible D gene TRBD1, 6 bases. Germline lookup yields CDR1 SQVTM and CDR2 ANQGSEA. The CDR3 runs 12 residues. Trimming removed 6 bases at V and 0 bases at J, with 9 bases between. This CDR3 reads CSVGQTSYEQYF. CDR3 coding DNA: TGCAGCGTAGGACAGACCTCCTACGAGCAGTACTTC.

This chain joins TRBV19 and TRBJ1-4, with D perhaps TRBD1 (6 bases). This CDR3 contains 16 residues. Trimming removed 10 bases from V and 2 bases from J, with 20 bases in between. CDR1 is LNHDA, CDR2 SQIVND, per germline (reference sequence). CDR3 DNA sequence: TGTGCCAACCGGGTCAGGGGAATCTCCACTAATGAAAAACTGTTTTTT. Translation: CANRVRGISTNEKLFF.

By share, this clonotype ranks as large (0.1 to 1%). The chain is built from TRBV3-1 and TRBJ2-7; D remains unclear. CDR1 is LGHDT and CDR2 is YNNKEL in the germline V gene (reference sequence). The CDR3 runs 18 residues. Trimming stripped 0 bases from V and 1 base from J, with 19 bases between. The CDR3 spells CASSQDGPETAWSYEQYF. CDR3 DNA sequence: TGTGCCAGCAGCCAAGACGGGCCAGAAACGGCCTGGTCCTACGAGCAGTACTTC.

The rearrangement uses TRBV11-2 and TRBJ2-2, with 8 bases identical to TRBD2. The CDR3 consists of 17 residues. The V gene's germline CDR1 is SGHAT and CDR2 FQNNGV. Trimming took 5 bases from V and 2 from J; bases not matched to a gene: 10. For the CDR3, the DNA is TGTGCCAGCAGCCTGTCTAGCGGGCACCTTAACACCGGGGAGCTGTTTTTT. It encodes CASSLSSGHLNTGELFF. The full variable domain, with the rest looked up from reference TRBV11-2 and TRBJ2-2, is EAGVAQSPRYKIIEKRQSVAFWCNPISGHATLYWYQQILGQGPKLLIQFQNNGVVDDSQLPKDRFSAERLKGVDSTLKIQPAKLEDSAVYLCASSLSSGHLNTGELFFGEGSRLTVL.

This clonotype has ten or more counts. V is TRBV25-1 and J is TRBJ1-5; tentatively, D is TRBD1 (6 bases). This CDR3 has 14 residues. With 2 bases removed from V and 4 bases from J, the gap between germline ends came to 9 bases. Germline loops: CDR1 MGHDK, CDR2 SYGVNS. CDR3 protein: CASSETGYNQPQHF. In nucleotides, the CDR3 is TGTGCCAGCAGTGAAACAGGGTATAATCAGCCCCAGCATTTT.

This clonotype is medium-sized (0.01 to 0.1%) by share. CDR3 loop: CASSPPRGPQHF. The CDR3 DNA reads TGTGCCAGCAGCCCCCCGAGGGGGCCCCAGCATTTT. J is TRBJ1-5 and V is TRBV28; a weak D match, TRBD1 (5 bases). The CDR3 sequence is 12 residues long. Per germline, CDR1 MDHEN and CDR2 SYDVKM. Trimming cost V 6 bases and J 9 bases, with 12 bases left between them.

This clonotype is large. V usage is TRBV4-2 and J usage is TRBJ2-1; either TRBD1 or TRBD2 may fit D (5 bases each). The CDR3 covers 13 residues. From germline, CDR1 is LGHNA and CDR2 YNFKEQ. The V and J ends lost 6 bases and 0 bases respectively, with 6 bases between them. The chain's CDR3 is CASRGVSYNEQFF. CDR3 bases: TGTGCCAGCAGGGGGGTCTCCTACAATGAGCAGTTCTTC.

The chain carries TRBV11-2 and TRBJ2-3; 7 bases align to TRBD1. CDR1 is SGHAT and CDR2 is FQNNGV in the germline V gene. This CDR3 spans 16 amino acids. V shed 5 bases, J shed 1 base, and the junction held 9 bases outside the gene matches. The CDR3 here is CASSPHSQGGTDTQYF. CDR3 nucleotide sequence: TGTGCCAGCAGCCCACACTCGCAGGGGGGCACAGATACGCAGTATTTT.

The J gene is TRBJ1-2, the V gene TRBV7-8, with 7 bases lining up with TRBD1. Germline values: CDR1 SGHVS, CDR2 FQNEAQ. This CDR3 spans 13 amino acids. The V segment lost 5 bases and the J segment 2 bases; nucleotides outside the gene matches: 2. The CDR3 coding sequence is TGTGCCAGCAGCCGGGACAGCAACTATGGCTACACCTTC. It yields the protein CASSRDSNYGYTF.

Concerning this clonotype: Given a much more abundant clone one base away, this may be a read error. This CDR3 is missing its conserved last phenylalanine or tryptophan, likely due to a read error. The DNA is omitted, as the CDR3 cannot be located on it reliably, and the CDR3 follows TCRdb's listing. This chain connects TRBV7-9 to TRBJ2-4; TRBD2 reflects the table's D call only, with no check against the DNA. Per the germline V gene, CDR1 is SEHNR and CDR2 is FQNEAQ (reference sequence). The CDR3 region is 11 residues in length, termini included. CDR3 amino acids: CASSLGGKSYS.

This clonotype is deemed large. The chain couples TRBV20-1 to TRBJ1-6; D gene ambiguous. The CDR3 covers 15 residues. The germline V and J ends were trimmed by 6 bases and 7 bases, with 19 bases remaining between them. Germline lookup yields CDR1 DFQATT and CDR2 SNEGSKA (reference sequence). The CDR3 protein is CSAPSEGLRNSPLHF. For the CDR3, the DNA is TGCAGTGCCCCATCTGAGGGCCTTAGGAATTCACCCCTCCACTTT.

This clonotype was observed a few times. V gene TRBV7-6 combines with J gene TRBJ2-4, with 12 positions matching TRBD2. Losses at the gene ends were 2 bases for V and 1 base for J; bases not matched to a gene: 0. Per the germline V gene, CDR1 is SGHVS and CDR2 is FNYEAQ. The CDR3 has 16 amino acids. CDR3: CASSLTSGGAKNIQYF. CDR3 bases: TGTGCCAGCAGCTTAACTAGCGGGGGGGCCAAAAACATTCAGTACTTC.

Sample share makes this clonotype large. V is TRBV19 and J is TRBJ1-5; possibly TRBD1 for D (6 bases). V shed 3 bases and J shed 4 bases, with 16 bases lying between them. The CDR3 length is 16 residues. Germline lookup yields CDR1 LNHDA and CDR2 SQIVND (reference sequence). In DNA, the CDR3 is TGTGCCAGTAGTATCAGGGCAGGGGCCTCTAATCAGCCCCAGCATTTT. It specifies CASSIRAGASNQPQHF.

The chain links TRBV11-2 to TRBJ1-2, with no clear D. Deletions cut 3 bases from V and 7 bases from J, with 12 bases between. Germline CDR1 is SGHAT and CDR2 is FQNNGV. CDR3 length: 13 amino acids. CDR3 protein: CASSFGQYGGYTF. CDR3 DNA: TGTGCCAGCAGCTTCGGGCAGTACGGTGGCTACACCTTC.

This clonotype qualifies as large. CDR3 DNA: TGCGCCAGCAGCTTGAGGGTTAGCCAAGAGACCCAGTACTTC. As protein: CASSLRVSQETQYF. V gene TRBV5-1 combines with J gene TRBJ2-5, with D unresolved. Germline V gives CDR1 SGHRS, CDR2 YFSETQ. Trimming cost V 1 base and J 1 base, with 8 bases left between them. There are 14 residues in the CDR3.

Relative to its sample, this clonotype is large (0.1 to 1%). The genes are TRBV6-5 and TRBJ1-6, with D unclear. The CDR3 has 16 residues. Trimming shortened V by 6 bases and J by 0 bases, and 12 bases separated the two germline ends. Germline V gene data show CDR1 as MNHEY and CDR2 as SVGAGI. The CDR3 here is CASRLSVASYNSPLHF. The CDR3 nucleotides read TGTGCCAGCAGACTGTCGGTAGCCTCCTATAATTCACCCCTCCACTTT.

Sample share makes this clonotype large. V usage is TRBV20-1 and J usage is TRBJ2-4, with 11 bases identical to TRBD2. V lost 0 bases and J lost 5; bases outside the gene matches: 3. Germline-derived CDR1 and CDR2 are DFQATT and SNEGSKA (reference sequence). This CDR3 is 15 amino acids long. CDR3 sequence reads: CSARDSGGVENIQYF. CDR3 nucleotides: TGCAGTGCTAGAGATAGCGGGGGGGTAGAAAACATTCAGTACTTC.

This clonotype is medium-sized in the sample. This chain connects TRBV6-5 to TRBJ2-5; no firm D call. This CDR3 has 14 amino acids. The germline gives CDR1 MNHEY, CDR2 SVGAGI. V was pared by 4 bases and J by 7 bases, with 16 bases between. Here the CDR3 reads CASSSGSAQVTQYF. The CDR3 nucleotides read TGTGCCAGCAGTTCAGGATCGGCGCAGGTGACCCAGTACTTC.

This sequence joins TRBV12-3 or TRBV12-4 and TRBJ2-1, with D perhaps matching TRBD1 (5 bases). V gave up 1 base and J gave up 3 bases, with 10 bases separating them. The CDR3 consists of 15 residues. The CDR3 loop is CASSLGQGNYNEQFF. The CDR3 coding sequence is TGTGCCAGCAGTTTAGGCCAGGGAAACTACAATGAGCAGTTCTTC.

This clonotype is judged medium-sized. This rearrangement joins TRBV5-1 to TRBJ1-1, with 9 bases that match TRBD1. After removal of 0 bases from V and 1 base from J, the junction contained 1 base not matched to a gene. CDR1 and CDR2 (germline): SGHRS, YFSETQ. There are 15 residues in the CDR3. CDR3: CASSLVGQGNTEAFF. CDR3 sequence (DNA): TGCGCCAGCAGCTTGGTGGGACAGGGGAACACTGAAGCTTTCTTT.

V and J are TRBV5-6 and TRBJ2-1, with a tentative D call TRBD2 (5 bases). From germline, CDR1 is SGHDT and CDR2 YYEEEE. The CDR3 sequence is 16 residues long. V lost 3 bases to trimming and J lost 5 bases, with 18 bases between them. DNA of the CDR3: TGTGCCAGCAGCTCCAATCCGGGAATCCTCGACAATGAGCAGTTCTTC. Encoded protein: CASSSNPGILDNEQFF.

By share of the sample, this clonotype is medium-sized (0.01 to 0.1%). J is TRBJ2-7 and V is TRBV28; a weak D match, TRBD2 (7 bases). This CDR3 has 15 residues. The germline V and J ends were trimmed by 5 bases and 3 bases, with 17 bases remaining between them. Germline V gene sequence: CDR1 MDHEN, CDR2 SYDVKM. CDR3 DNA: TGTGCCAGCAGTCAACCTACAGGGAGGGTCTACGAGCAGTACTTC. Protein product: CASSQPTGRVYEQYF.

This clonotype was detected only a few times. The rearrangement joins TRBV11-2 to TRBJ2-1, with no clear D. In germline, CDR1 is SGHAT, CDR2 FQNNGV. CDR3 length: 15 residues. Trimming took off 0 bases at V and 7 bases at J, with 13 bases between the two ends. CDR3 region: CASSLDRASPNEQFF. Here the CDR3 DNA reads TGTGCCAGCAGCTTAGATCGGGCATCGCCTAATGAGCAGTTCTTC. The variable domain in full, with the rest retrieved from reference TRBV11-2 and TRBJ2-1, is EAGVAQSPRYKIIEKRQSVAFWCNPISGHATLYWYQQILGQGPKLLIQFQNNGVVDDSQLPKDRFSAERLKGVDSTLKIQPAKLEDSAVYLCASSLDRASPNEQFFGPGTRLTVL.

This clonotype came up a few times. The chain carries TRBV7-9 and TRBJ1-1, with a possible D match to TRBD1 (5 bases). Germline-derived CDR1 and CDR2 are SEHNR and FQNEAQ (reference sequence). V shed 2 bases and J shed 4 bases, with 11 bases lying between them. The length of the CDR3 is 14 residues. CDR3 residues: CASSLIQGGTEAFF. The CDR3 region has the DNA TGTGCCAGCAGCTTAATTCAGGGCGGCACTGAAGCTTTCTTT. Combining the CDR3 with reference TRBV7-9 and TRBJ1-1 gives the whole variable domain DTGVSQNPRHKITKRGQNVTFRCDPISEHNRLYWYRQTLGQGPEFLTYFQNEAQLEKSRLLSDRFSAERPKGSFSTLEIQRTEQGDSAMYLCASSLIQGGTEAFFGQGTRLTVV.

Judged by abundance, this clonotype is large. The chain has TRBV5-6 and TRBJ2-7; TRBD2 agrees at 7 bases. This CDR3 has 14 amino acids. In germline, CDR1 is SGHDT, CDR2 YYEEEE. Losses at the gene ends were 4 bases for V and 11 bases for J; bases not matched to a gene: 15. The CDR3 coding sequence is TGTGCCAGCAGCGGGGGGGAGGTAACGGTGGAGGAGTACTTC. It is translated as CASSGGEVTVEEYF.